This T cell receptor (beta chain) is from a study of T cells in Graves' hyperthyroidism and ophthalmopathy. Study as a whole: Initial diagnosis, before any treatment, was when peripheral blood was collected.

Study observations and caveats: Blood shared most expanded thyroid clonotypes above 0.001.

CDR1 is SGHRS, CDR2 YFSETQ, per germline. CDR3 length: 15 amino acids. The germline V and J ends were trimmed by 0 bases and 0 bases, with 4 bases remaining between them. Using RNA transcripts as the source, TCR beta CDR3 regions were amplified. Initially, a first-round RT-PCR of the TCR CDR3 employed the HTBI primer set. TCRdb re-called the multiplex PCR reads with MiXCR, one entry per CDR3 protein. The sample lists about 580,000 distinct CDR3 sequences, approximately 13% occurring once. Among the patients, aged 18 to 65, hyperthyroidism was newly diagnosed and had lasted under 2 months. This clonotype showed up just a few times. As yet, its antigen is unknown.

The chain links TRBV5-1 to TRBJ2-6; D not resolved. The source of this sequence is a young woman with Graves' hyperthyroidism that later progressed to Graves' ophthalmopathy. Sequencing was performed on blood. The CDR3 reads CASSLEFSGANVLTF. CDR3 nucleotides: TGCGCCAGCAGCTTGGAATTCTCTGGGGCCAACGTCCTGACTTTC.